The T cell receptor beta chain described here comes from a study of T cell changes during pregnancy in multiple sclerosis. This table comes from immunoSEQ multiplex PCR, and its TCRdb copy is limited to in-frame clones, with some not included. The data hold around 52,000 clones, with about 92% observed a single time. This CDR3 contains 14 residues. With V trimmed by 10 bases and J by 7 bases, 10 bases remained unmatched. CDR1 LNHDA and CDR2 SQIVND come from the germline V gene (reference sequence). This clonotype originated in a female donor with multiple sclerosis, enrolled in a pregnancy study. Sequencing was performed on CD4+ T cells from peripheral blood mononuclear cells, taken in the second trimester of pregnancy. The chain recombines TRBV19 with TRBJ2-1, with 10 positions matching TRBD2. The CDR3 loop reads CATRPSGRGNEQFF. For the CDR3, the DNA is TGTGCCACCCGACCTAGCGGGAGAGGGAATGAGCAGTTCTTC. The whole variable domain, filled in from reference TRBV19 and TRBJ2-1, reads DGGITQSPKYLFRKEGQNVTLSCEQNLNHDAMYWYRQDPGQGLRLIYYSQIVNDFQKGDIAEGYSVSREKKESFPLTVTSAQKNPTAFYLCATRPSGRGNEQFFGPGTRLTVL.